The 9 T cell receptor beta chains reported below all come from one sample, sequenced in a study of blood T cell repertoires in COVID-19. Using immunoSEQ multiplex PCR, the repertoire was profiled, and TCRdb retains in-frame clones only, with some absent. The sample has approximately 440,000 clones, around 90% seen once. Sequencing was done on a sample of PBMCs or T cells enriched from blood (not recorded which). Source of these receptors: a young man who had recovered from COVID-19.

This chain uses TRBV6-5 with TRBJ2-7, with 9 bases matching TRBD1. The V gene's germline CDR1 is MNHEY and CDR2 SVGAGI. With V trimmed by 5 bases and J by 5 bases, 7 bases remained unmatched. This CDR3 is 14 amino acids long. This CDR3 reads CASSRTGVSNEQYF. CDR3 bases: TGTGCCAGCAGTAGGACAGGGGTAAGCAACGAGCAGTACTTC.

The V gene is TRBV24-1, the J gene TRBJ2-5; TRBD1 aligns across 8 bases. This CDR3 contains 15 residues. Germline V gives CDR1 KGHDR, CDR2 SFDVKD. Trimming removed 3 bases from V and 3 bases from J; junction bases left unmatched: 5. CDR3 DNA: TGTGCCACCAGTGATGAGGACAGGGTGAAAGAGACCCAGTACTTC. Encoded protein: CATSDEDRVKETQYF.

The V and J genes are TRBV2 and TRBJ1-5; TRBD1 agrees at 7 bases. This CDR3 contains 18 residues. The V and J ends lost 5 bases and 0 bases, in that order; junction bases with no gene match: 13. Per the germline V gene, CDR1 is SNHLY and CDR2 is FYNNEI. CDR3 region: CASSTPTGWVYSNQPQHF. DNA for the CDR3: TGTGCCAGCAGTACCCCGACAGGGTGGGTTTATAGCAATCAGCCCCAGCATTTT.

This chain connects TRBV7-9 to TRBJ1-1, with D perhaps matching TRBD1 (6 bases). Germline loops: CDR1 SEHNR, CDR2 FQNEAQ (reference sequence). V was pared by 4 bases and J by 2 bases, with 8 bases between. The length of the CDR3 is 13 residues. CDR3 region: CASSYRENTEAFF. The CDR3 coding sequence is TGTGCCAGCAGCTACAGGGAAAACACTGAAGCTTTCTTT.

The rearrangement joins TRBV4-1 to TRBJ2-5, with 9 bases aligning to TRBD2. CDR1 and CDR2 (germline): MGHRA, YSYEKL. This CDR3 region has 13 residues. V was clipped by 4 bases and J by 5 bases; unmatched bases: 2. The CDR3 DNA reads TGCGCCAGCAGCCTCACTAGCGGGGAGACCCAGTACTTC. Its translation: CASSLTSGETQYF.

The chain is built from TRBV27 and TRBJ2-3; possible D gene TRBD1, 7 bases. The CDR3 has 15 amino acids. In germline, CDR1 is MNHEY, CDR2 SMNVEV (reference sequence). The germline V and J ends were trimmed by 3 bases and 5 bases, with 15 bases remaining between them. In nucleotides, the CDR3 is TGTGCCAGCAGTTTTCAGGCAGGGGGGCAAGATACGCAGTATTTT. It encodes CASSFQAGGQDTQYF.

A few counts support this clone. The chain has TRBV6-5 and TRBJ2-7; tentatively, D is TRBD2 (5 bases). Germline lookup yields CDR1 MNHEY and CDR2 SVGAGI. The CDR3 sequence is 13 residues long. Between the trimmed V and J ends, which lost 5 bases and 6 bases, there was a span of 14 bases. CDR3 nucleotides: TGTGCCAGCAGTCCAGGTGGGAGTGCCGAGCAGTACTTC. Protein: CASSPGGSAEQYF.

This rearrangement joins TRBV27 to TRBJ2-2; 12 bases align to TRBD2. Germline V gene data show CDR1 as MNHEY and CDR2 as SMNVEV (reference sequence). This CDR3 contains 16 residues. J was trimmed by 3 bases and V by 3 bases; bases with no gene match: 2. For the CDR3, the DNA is TGTGCCAGCAGTTTCCGACTAGCGGGAGACACCGGGGAGCTGTTTTTT. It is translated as CASSFRLAGDTGELFF.

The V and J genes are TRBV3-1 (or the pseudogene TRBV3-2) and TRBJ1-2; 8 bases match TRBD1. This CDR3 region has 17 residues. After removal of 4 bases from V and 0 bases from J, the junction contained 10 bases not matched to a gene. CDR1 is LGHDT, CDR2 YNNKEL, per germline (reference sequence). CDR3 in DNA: TGTGCCAGCAGCCGTCGGACAGGGCCGACCACTAACTATGGCTACACCTTC. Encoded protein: CASSRRTGPTTNYGYTF.